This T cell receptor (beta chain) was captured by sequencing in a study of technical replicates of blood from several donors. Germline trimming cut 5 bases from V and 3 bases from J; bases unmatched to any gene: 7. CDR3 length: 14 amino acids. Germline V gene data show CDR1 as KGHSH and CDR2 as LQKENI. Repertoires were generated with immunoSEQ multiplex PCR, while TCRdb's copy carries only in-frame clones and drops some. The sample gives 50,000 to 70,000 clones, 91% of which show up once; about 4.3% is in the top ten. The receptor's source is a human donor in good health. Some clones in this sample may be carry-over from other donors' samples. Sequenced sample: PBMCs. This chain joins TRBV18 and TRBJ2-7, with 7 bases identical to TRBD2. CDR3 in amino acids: CASSFTSEDYEQYF. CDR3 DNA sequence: TGTGCCAGCTCATTTACTAGCGAAGACTACGAGCAGTACTTC.